One and the same sample provided the 27 T cell receptor beta chains below, sequenced in a study of cytomegalovirus exposure and HLA in healthy donors. The PCR made use of 60 Vbeta and 13 Jbeta primers. TCRdb's table, derived via immunoSEQ multiplex PCR, lists solely in-frame clones and lacks some. Of about 150,000 clones in the sample, over 70% were seen once. The sequenced sample consisted of PBMCs. All receptors derive from a man aged 25 to 40 in good health and CMV-seronegative.

The chain combines TRBV6-1 with TRBJ2-1, with D hard to call. The CDR3 sequence is 12 residues long. Trimming stripped 3 bases from V and 15 bases from J, with 15 bases between. CDR1 is MNHNS, CDR2 SASEGT, per germline. CDR3 bases: TGTGCCAGCAGTGATGAAGGCGGCTTGCCGTTCTTC. Amino acids: CASSDEGGLPFF.

This clone has just one count. This rearrangement joins TRBV6-6 to TRBJ2-7, with D possibly matching TRBD1 (5 bases). Trimming took off 0 bases at V and 7 bases at J, with 16 bases between the two ends. The germline V gene encodes CDR1 MNHNY and CDR2 SVGAGI (reference sequence). CDR3 size: 15 residues. CDR3: CASSYSTGGIREQYF. As DNA, the CDR3 is TGTGCCAGCAGTTACTCAACAGGTGGAATTCGGGAGCAGTACTTC.

This clone was seen only a few times. Written as DNA, the CDR3 is TGTGCCAGCAGTGGCTCCGGGACAGGGGCTAACCAGTACTTC. This sequence encodes CASSGSGTGANQYF. The chain joins TRBV6-6 to TRBJ2-5, with 10 bases that match TRBD1. V shed 5 bases and J 10 bases; nucleotides not matched to a gene: 10. The germline gives CDR1 MNHNY, CDR2 SVGAGI (reference sequence). The length of the CDR3 is 14 residues.

The chain has TRBV11-3 and TRBJ2-7; a possible D gene is TRBD1 (6 bases). The V end was cut by 2 bases, the J end by 4 bases, with 12 bases between. The CDR3 length is 14 residues. Germline values: CDR1 SGHNT, CDR2 YENEEA. The CDR3 DNA reads TGTGCCAGCAGCTTACAACAGGGTGCGTACGAGCAGTACTTC. Translation gives CASSLQQGAYEQYF.

This chain uses TRBV6-4 with TRBJ2-2; TRBD1 agrees at 7 bases. Germline values: CDR1 MRHNA, CDR2 SNTAGT. There are 13 residues in the CDR3. The V and J ends lost 6 bases and 5 bases, in that order; junction bases with no gene match: 3. CDR3 sequence reads: CASSLQGTGELFF. The CDR3 bases are TGTGCCAGCAGCCTACAGGGGACCGGGGAGCTGTTTTTT.

This clone was detected a few times. At one of its ends the junction is not consistent with the germline gene, which may arise from a read error. The rearrangement joins TRBV2 to TRBJ1-6; the match to TRBD1 covers 7 bases. The CDR3 extends over 15 amino acids. CDR1 and CDR2 from the germline V gene are SNHLY and FYNNEI. The CDR3 bases are TGTGCCAGCAGTCCTGGGGGGACAGCTAATTCACCCCTCAACTTT. It translates to CASSPGGTANSPLNF. Using reference TRBV2 and TRBJ1-6 for the parts outside the CDR3, the full variable domain is EPEVTQTPSHQVTQMGQEVILRCVPISNHLYFYWYRQILGQKVEFLVSFYNNEISEKSEIFDDQFSVERPDGSNFTLKIRSTKLEDSAMYFCASSPGGTANSPLNFGNGTRLTVT.

V and J are TRBV19 and TRBJ2-5; TRBD2 aligns across 14 bases. CDR1 is LNHDA, CDR2 SQIVND, per germline (reference sequence). CDR3 length: 15 amino acids. J lost 5 bases, V lost 5 bases, and 4 bases had no gene match. CDR3 nucleotide sequence: TGTGCCAGTAGTTTGGGACTAGCGGGGGTTGAGACCCAGTACTTC. Its translation is CASSLGLAGVETQYF.

The V call is TRBV5-4, the J call TRBJ2-7; unclear D gene. CDR3 length equals 12 residues. Germline-derived CDR1 and CDR2 are SGHNT and YYREEE (reference sequence). Trimming took 2 bases from V and 3 from J, leaving 6 bases between them. CDR3 nucleotide sequence: TGTGCCAGCAGCTTTACCGGCTACGAGCAGTACTTC. Protein sequence: CASSFTGYEQYF.

The genes are TRBV6-5 and TRBJ2-5, with 9 bases lining up with TRBD1. CDR1 and CDR2 (germline): MNHEY, SVGAGI. V gave up 10 bases and J gave up 3 bases; unmatched junction bases: 6. This CDR3 region has 13 residues. The CDR3 reads CATSGTGKETQYF. CDR3 DNA: TGTGCCACCTCCGGGACAGGGAAAGAGACCCAGTACTTC.

This chain connects TRBV25-1 to TRBJ2-1; a possible D gene is TRBD1 (6 bases). V gave up 8 bases and J gave up 0 bases, with 11 bases separating them. CDR3 length equals 14 residues. Germline loops: CDR1 MGHDK, CDR2 SYGVNS. CDR3 residues: CASAGESSYNEQFF. The DNA of the CDR3 is TGTGCCAGCGCAGGGGAGAGCTCCTACAATGAGCAGTTCTTC.

V usage is TRBV7-8 and J usage is TRBJ1-5; tentative D call: TRBD1 (6 bases). CDR1 SGHVS and CDR2 FQNEAQ come from the germline V gene. The germline V and J ends were trimmed by 2 bases and 4 bases, with 12 bases remaining between them. The CDR3 is made up of 15 amino acids. The CDR3 DNA is TGTGCCAGCAGCTTAAACCGGGGGGCTAATCAGCCCCAGCATTTT. Protein product: CASSLNRGANQPQHF.

The chain carries TRBV7-3 and TRBJ2-3; 7 nucleotides line up with TRBD1. With V trimmed by 5 bases and J by 0 bases, 5 bases remained unmatched. CDR3 size: 15 residues. Germline loops: CDR1 SGHTA, CDR2 FQGTGA. CDR3 protein: CASSLGTVSTDTQYF. The CDR3 nucleotides read TGTGCCAGCAGCCTTGGGACAGTTAGCACAGATACGCAGTATTTT.

This clone has just a few counts. V is TRBV6-5 and J is TRBJ2-3; D remains ambiguous. Trimming removed 0 bases at V and 5 bases at J, with 9 bases between. This CDR3 region has 14 residues. The germline CDR1 and CDR2 sequences are MNHEY and SVGAGI. The CDR3 sequence: CASSYSTEGDTQYF. CDR3 nucleotide sequence: TGTGCCAGCAGTTACTCGACTGAAGGAGATACGCAGTATTTT.

This rearrangement joins TRBV27 to TRBJ1-6; possibly TRBD1 for D (5 bases). The CDR3 runs 14 residues. Germline V gives CDR1 MNHEY, CDR2 SMNVEV (reference sequence). V was pared by 5 bases and J by 4 bases, with 9 bases between. CDR3 DNA: TGTGCCAGCAGTACACAGGAGTATAATTCACCCCTCCACTTT. This codes for CASSTQEYNSPLHF.

The chain carries TRBV2 and TRBJ2-7; the match to TRBD1 covers 7 bases. CDR1 and CDR2 (germline): SNHLY, FYNNEI. V dropped 6 bases and J dropped 4; count of bases not matched to a gene: 3. The CDR3 length is 12 residues. CDR3 residues: CASRGDRYEQYF. CDR3 sequence (DNA): TGTGCCAGCAGAGGGGACAGATACGAGCAGTACTTC.

This chain uses TRBV28 with TRBJ1-1; D remains ambiguous. The CDR3 is 14 amino acids. CDR1 and CDR2 from the germline V gene are MDHEN and SYDVKM. V was shortened by 0 bases and J by 5 bases, with 10 bases between the two germline ends. CDR3 residues: CASSLWSPGTEAFF. The CDR3, as DNA: TGTGCCAGCAGTTTATGGTCCCCCGGGACTGAAGCTTTCTTT.

This clone was picked up one time. The V call is TRBV21-1, the J call TRBJ1-5; the table gives TRBD1 as D, unverified against the DNA. TRBV21-1 is listed as a pseudogene. The CDR3 has 14 residues. The CDR3 region has the DNA TGTGCCAGTCTTGGCGGACAGGTAAATCAGCCCCAGAATTTT. Encoded protein: CASLGGQVNQPQNF.

A single count supports this clone. The V gene is TRBV27, the J gene TRBJ1-5; 8 bases fit TRBD1. Trimming removed 5 bases from V and 4 bases from J; junction bases left unmatched: 4. The CDR3 loop spans 14 amino acids. The germline gives CDR1 MNHEY, CDR2 SMNVEV (reference sequence). CDR3 residues: CASSPRTGNQPQHF. The CDR3 nucleotides are TGTGCCAGCAGTCCGCGGACAGGGAATCAGCCCCAGCATTTT.

This chain connects TRBV5-1 to TRBJ2-4; D possibly corresponds to TRBD1 (5 bases). The germline V and J ends were trimmed by 1 base and 6 bases, with 8 bases remaining between them. The CDR3 totals 13 residues. Germline V gene lookup returns CDR1 SGHRS and CDR2 YFSETQ. CDR3 sequence: CASSLWQGNIQYF. DNA of the CDR3: TGCGCCAGCAGCTTGTGGCAGGGAAACATTCAGTACTTC. Full variable domain (remainder filled in from reference TRBV5-1 and TRBJ2-4): KAGVTQTPRYLIKTRGQQVTLSCSPISGHRSVSWYQQTPGQGLQFLFEYFSETQRNKGNFPGRFSGRQFSNSRSEMNVSTLELGDSALYLCASSLWQGNIQYFGAGTRLSVL.

This clone was picked up one time. The chain links TRBV7-2 to TRBJ1-2, with TRBD1 as a possible D gene (6 bases). CDR1 and CDR2 from the germline V gene are SGHTA and FQGNSA. The CDR3 has 12 amino acids. The V end lost 1 base, the J end lost 8 bases, and 8 bases lay between the germline ends. The CDR3 here is CASSLGTGGYTF. The CDR3 coding sequence is TGTGCCAGCAGCTTAGGTACAGGGGGCTACACCTTC.

CDR3 DNA sequence: TGTGCCAGAAGCTTGGTGGGGGCAGAGGGGAACGCCTATAATTCACCCCTCCACTTT. Its protein is CARSLVGAEGNAYNSPLHF. This chain links TRBV5-3 with TRBJ1-6; D is perhaps TRBD1 (6 bases). TRBV5-3 belongs to the ORF category, with a function that is uncertain. This CDR3 has 19 residues. V was cut by 0 bases and J by 2 bases, with 18 bases left in between.

The genes are TRBV23-1 and TRBJ2-5, with D possibly matching TRBD2 (5 bases). TRBV23-1 is treated as an ORF (open reading frame) with a function not yet certain. This CDR3 contains 13 residues. V lost 4 bases, J lost 3 bases, and 9 bases lay in between. DNA of the CDR3: TGCGCCAGCAGTCCTGGGAGAAAAGAGACCCAGTACTTC. It codes for CASSPGRKETQYF.

The chain carries TRBV30 and TRBJ1-1; 8 bases match TRBD1. Germline V gene lookup returns CDR1 GTSNPN and CDR2 SVGIG (reference sequence). The CDR3 extends over 16 amino acids. The J segment lost 4 bases and the V segment lost 2 bases, leaving 12 bases of the junction unmatched. The CDR3 nucleotides are TGTGCCTGGAGTCCGTCCGGACAGGGCGGGGGCACTGAAGCTTTCTTT. This gives the protein CAWSPSGQGGGTEAFF. Based on the CDR3 plus reference TRBV30 and TRBJ1-1, the full variable domain is SQTIHQWPATLVQPVGSPLSLECTVEGTSNPNLYWYRQAAGRGLQLLFYSVGIGQISSEVPQNLSASRPQDRQFILSSKKLLLSDSGFYLCAWSPSGQGGGTEAFFGQGTRLTVV.

This rearrangement joins TRBV5-1 to TRBJ2-3; 7 bases line up with TRBD1. The germline V gene has CDR1 SGHRS and CDR2 YFSETQ. The CDR3 totals 16 residues. The V segment lost 0 bases and the J segment 2 bases; nucleotides outside the gene matches: 6. CDR3 loop: CASSLAPTGNTDTQYF. CDR3 DNA: TGCGCCAGCAGCTTGGCCCCGACAGGGAACACAGATACGCAGTATTTT.

This clone appeared once. This chain links TRBV28 with TRBJ1-6; TRBD1 matches 8 bases. This CDR3 comprises 14 residues. Germline assignment: CDR1 MDHEN and CDR2 SYDVKM. J gave up 5 bases and V 5 bases, and 2 bases lay outside the gene matches. The CDR3 DNA is TGTGCCAGCAGTGGGGGACAGGATAATTCACCCCTCCACTTT. Protein sequence: CASSGGQDNSPLHF.

This clone came up a few times. J is TRBJ1-1 and V is TRBV15; D uncertain. This CDR3 has 15 amino acids. V lost 1 base to trimming and J lost 6 bases, with 15 bases between them. Per the germline V gene, CDR1 is LNHNV and CDR2 is YYDKDF (reference sequence). Written as DNA, the CDR3 is TGTGCCACCAGCAGAGTGACGGGGAAGATTGCTGAAGCTTTCTTT. This codes for CATSRVTGKIAEAFF.

The J gene is TRBJ2-6, the V gene TRBV5-1, with D possibly TRBD2 on 5 matching bases. Deletions cut 3 bases from V and 2 bases from J, with 6 bases between. CDR3 length: 14 residues. Germline CDR1 SGHRS, CDR2 YFSETQ. The CDR3 loop reads CASSSGTGANVLTF. DNA for the CDR3: TGCGCCAGCAGCTCCGGGACTGGGGCCAACGTCCTGACTTTC.